This TCR beta chain was recorded in a study of CD8+ T cells in alopecia areata. Background on the study: The study gave treated patients oral tofacitinib at 5 to 10 mg twice daily. Study results and limitations: Any link of baseline CD8+ expansion to response, resting on one nonresponder, remains uncertain. Clonality was higher in lesional than normal scalp, especially in alopecia totalis/universalis.

Treatment denoted: oral pan-JAK inhibitor, 5-10 mg twice daily. PBMCs provided sorted CD4+ and CD8+ T cells. About this clone: The antigen remains unidentified.

The germline V gene has CDR1 SQVTM and CDR2 ANQGSEA. The CDR3 extends over 12 amino acids. The V end was cut by 5 bases, the J end by 3 bases, with 10 bases between. Extracted RNA was reverse transcribed into cDNA, the sequencing template. The data were produced by immunoSEQ multiplex PCR, yet TCRdb's version contains in-frame clones alone and is incomplete. Of a few hundred thousand clones detected, about 50% appear once; the ten largest clones hold around 1.5%. The receptor was derived from a human donor with alopecia areata. The chain links TRBV29-1 to TRBJ1-2; D ambiguous. This specimen consisted of CD4+ T cells sorted from blood, obtained at week 4, from a patient treated with tofacitinib. The CDR3 DNA follows: TGCAGCGTTTCCGAGGGCGACTATGGCTACACCTTC. Translation: CSVSEGDYGYTF.